This TCR beta chain originates from a study of metastatic and nonmetastatic thyroid tumors. Study as a whole: The authors compared repertoires across blood and tumor or nodule tissue from malignant and benign thyroid patients. Findings and caveats of the study: In both blood and tumor samples, TCR beta diversity was reported significantly higher for malignant than benign nodules.

Before thyroid surgery, none of the patients had received any treatment. Regarding this clone: The antigen remains undetermined.

V dropped 3 bases and J dropped 5; count of bases not matched to a gene: 9. CDR3 size: 16 residues. Germline CDR1 and CDR2: KGHSH and LQKENI. TCRdb ran MiXCR on the PCR reads. The table lists over 20,000 clones, 28% of them singletons. The source is a male donor with papillary thyroid cancer or a benign thyroid nodule (not recorded which). Some clones in this sample may be carry-over from other donors' samples. The sequenced sample was tumor tissue. The gene calls are TRBV18 and TRBJ2-1, with 8 bases aligning to TRBD1. In DNA, the CDR3 is TGTGCCAGCTCACCCTCCCGGACAGGGCCGAACAATGAGCAGTTCTTC. Protein: CASSPSRTGPNNEQFF.